The rows below give T cell receptor beta chains drawn from one sample of a study of regulatory T cells in long-lasting Graves disease. TCRdb fed the multiplex PCR reads into MiXCR, producing one record per CDR3 protein. The sample has 360,000 or so distinct CDR3 sequences, about 11% seen once. A further study also used this sample, focusing on T cells in Graves' hyperthyroidism and ophthalmopathy.

The sample here was peripheral blood mononuclear cells (PBMCs), taken at new diagnosis, from a patient treated with antithyroid drugs. The receptor source for this set is a woman aged 18-35 years with Graves disease. CDR3s include the opening cysteine and the closing phenylalanine or tryptophan. D genes are given only for firm matches. Where a row states a size, it is once, few, many or the class of an expanded clone; other rows omit it.

V,J,D,size,DNA,CDR3
TRBV9,TRBJ1-4,.,many,TGTGCCAGCAGCCCCCATCCGCAGGGCAGGGAAAAACTGTTTTTT,CASSPHPQGREKLFF
TRBV5-6,TRBJ1-2,.,few,TGTGCCAGCAGCCCCCTGTTAAGGGACATATATGGCTACACCTTC,CASSPLLRDIYGYTF
TRBV18,TRBJ2-3,TRBD2,many,TGTGCCAGCTCACGAAGACTCGGGGGGTCTAGCACAGATACGCAGTATTTT,CASSRRLGGSSTDTQYF
TRBV7-9,TRBJ2-1,.,few,TGTGCCAGCAGCTTAGAAAGAGGGATTAGTTATTTCTTC,CASSLERGISYFF
TRBV20-1,TRBJ2-3,TRBD2,few,TGCAGTGCCTGTAGCGGGGAGACAGATACGCAGTATTTT,CSACSGETDTQYF
TRBV7-3,TRBJ1-5,.,.,TGTGCCAGCAGCCCTCAGCCAAATCAGCCCCAGCATTTT,CASSPQPNQPQHF
TRBV25-1,TRBJ2-3,.,.,TGTGCCAGCAGTGCGAGGGCTGCCACCACAGATACGCAGTATTTT,CASSARAATTDTQYF
TRBV18,TRBJ2-7,.,many,TGTGCCAGCTCACCGGAACAGGGTCTGGGCGAGCAGTACTTC,CASSPEQGLGEQYF
TRBV19,TRBJ2-2,TRBD2,many,TGTGCCAGTAGTTTATCGACTAGCGGGGCCACCGGGGAGCTGTTTTTT,CASSLSTSGATGELFF
TRBV27,TRBJ2-2,.,.,TGTGCCACCCGGTTGGACACCGGGGAGCTGTTTTTT,CATRLDTGELFF
TRBV4-1,TRBJ1-5,.,.,TGCGCCAGCAGCCAAGATCTTACAGGGCACGGTCAGCCCCAGCATTTT,CASSQDLTGHGQPQHF
TRBV5-6,TRBJ2-7,TRBD1,few,TGTGCCAGCAGCCTGACAGGGGACCTCTACGAGCAGTACTTC,CASSLTGDLYEQYF
TRBV6-5,TRBJ1-1,.,many,TGTGCCAGCAGTTACCCGGGTTCAGGAGCTTTCTTT,CASSYPGSGAFF